The present T cell receptor (beta chain) was sequenced within a study of blood T cell repertoires in COVID-19. Study-level information: Sources were T cells, B-cell-depleted T cells, or PBMCs; the material itself was cDNA or gDNA.

This CDR3 spans 14 amino acids. Germline V CDR1 and CDR2: SGHVS, FQNEAQ. V lost 5 bases and J lost 4, with 14 bases in between. As processed by the authors: The assay estimated nucleated cells by amplifying reference gene primers. Using immunoSEQ multiplex PCR, the repertoire was profiled, and TCRdb retains in-frame clones only, with some absent. Clonal size and the V and J genes are those of that table, whereas D and trimming came from the DNA. This sample has hundreds of thousands of clones; 90% occur once, and the top ten carry approximately 4%. Study members were between 18 and 89 years old and lived in roughly 24 US regions.

This sequence originates from a woman aged 18-29 years with acute COVID-19. The rearrangement links TRBV7-8 to TRBJ2-5; TRBD1 is a possible D gene (5 bases). Sequencing used PBMCs or T cells enriched from blood (not recorded which). CDR3 loop: CASSPGAGGETQYF. DNA for the CDR3: TGTGCCAGCAGCCCTGGGGCAGGCGGAGAGACCCAGTACTTC.